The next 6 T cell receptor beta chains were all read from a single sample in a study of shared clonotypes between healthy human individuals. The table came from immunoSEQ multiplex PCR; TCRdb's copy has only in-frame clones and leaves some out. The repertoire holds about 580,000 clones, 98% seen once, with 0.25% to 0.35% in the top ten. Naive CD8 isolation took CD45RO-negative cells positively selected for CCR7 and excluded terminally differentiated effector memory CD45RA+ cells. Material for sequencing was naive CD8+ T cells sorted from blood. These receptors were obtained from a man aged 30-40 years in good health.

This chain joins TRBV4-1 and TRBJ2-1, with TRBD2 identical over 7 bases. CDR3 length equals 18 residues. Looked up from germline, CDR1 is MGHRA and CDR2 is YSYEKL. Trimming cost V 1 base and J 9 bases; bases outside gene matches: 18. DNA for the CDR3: TGCGCCAGCAGCCAAGTTACTAGCGATAGGGATCTGTTTGGTGAGCAGTTCTTC. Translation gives CASSQVTSDRDLFGEQFF.

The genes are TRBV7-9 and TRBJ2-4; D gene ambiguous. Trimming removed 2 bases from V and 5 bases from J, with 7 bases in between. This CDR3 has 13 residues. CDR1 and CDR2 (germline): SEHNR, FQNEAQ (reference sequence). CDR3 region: CASSLSSENIQYF. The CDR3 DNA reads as TGTGCCAGCAGCTTATCCAGCGAAAACATTCAGTACTTC.

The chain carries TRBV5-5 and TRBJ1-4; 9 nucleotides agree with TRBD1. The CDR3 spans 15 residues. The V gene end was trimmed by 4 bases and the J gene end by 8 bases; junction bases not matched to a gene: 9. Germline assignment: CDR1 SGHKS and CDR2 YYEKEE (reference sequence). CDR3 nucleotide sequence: TGTGCCAGCAGCCCGACAACGGGACAGGGAGAAAAACTGTTTTTT. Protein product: CASSPTTGQGEKLFF.

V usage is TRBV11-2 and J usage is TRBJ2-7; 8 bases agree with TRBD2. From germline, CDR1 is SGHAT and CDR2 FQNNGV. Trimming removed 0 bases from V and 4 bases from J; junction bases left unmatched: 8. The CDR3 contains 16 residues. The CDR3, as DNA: TGTGCCAGCAGCTTAGACCCCAGCGGGAGTCGGTACGAGCAGTACTTC. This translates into CASSLDPSGSRYEQYF.

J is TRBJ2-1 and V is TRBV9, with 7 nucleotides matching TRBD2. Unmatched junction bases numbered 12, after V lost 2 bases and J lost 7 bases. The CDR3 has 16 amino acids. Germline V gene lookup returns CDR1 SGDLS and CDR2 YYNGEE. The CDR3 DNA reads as TGTGCCAGCAGCGTGAAATTGGCGGGAGCGTATAATGAGCAGTTCTTC. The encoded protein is CASSVKLAGAYNEQFF.

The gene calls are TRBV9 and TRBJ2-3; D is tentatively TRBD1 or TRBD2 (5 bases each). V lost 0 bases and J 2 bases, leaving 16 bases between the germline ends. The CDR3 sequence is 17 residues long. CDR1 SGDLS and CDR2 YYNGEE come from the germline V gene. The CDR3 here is CASSVEGAGPVTDTQYF. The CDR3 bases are TGTGCCAGCAGCGTAGAAGGGGCGGGCCCAGTCACAGATACGCAGTATTTT.